This T cell receptor beta chain was sequenced in a study of T cell changes during pregnancy in multiple sclerosis. CDR1 and CDR2 from the germline V gene are SGHDT and YYEEEE. Trimming cost V 3 bases and J 4 bases; bases outside gene matches: 6. This CDR3 region has 14 residues. Produced via immunoSEQ multiplex PCR; TCRdb's table is partial and in-frame only. The sample records tens of thousands of clones, 91% being singletons. This sequence joins TRBV5-6 and TRBJ1-2; TRBD1 matches 7 bases. This sequence was found in a female donor in good health, enrolled as a control in a pregnancy study. Material: peripheral blood, obtained in the third trimester of pregnancy. The CDR3 coding sequence is TGTGCCAGCAGCTCAACAGGGGCCGGCTATGGCTACACCTTC. Its protein product is CASSSTGAGYGYTF.